Given below is one T cell receptor (beta chain) in context. Its antigen is currently not known. No base quality values were provided; no much bigger clone lies one nucleotide off. Preparation of the library involved the immunoSEQ multiplex PCR assay. A mixture of 60 forward primers for TCR Vbeta segments and 13 reverse primers for TCR Jbeta segments was used in the multiplex PCR. The CDR3 region of rearranged TCR beta genes was amplified from genomic DNA by a multiplex PCR assay. Amplified TCR beta libraries were sequenced as 87-base-pair reads on the Illumina HiSeq System. From the authors' description of their analysis: A later analysis counted around 72 million unique TCR beta chains across the 650 to 700 repertoires, and roughly 10 million of these chains were shared by at least two donors. A nearest-neighbor algorithm error-corrected the raw reads and collapsed the reads into unique sequences, merging closely related sequences to remove PCR and sequencing errors. Alignment of CDR3 sequences to IMGT reference sequences was used to assign V, D and J gene segments. Each retained sequence needed at least a six-nucleotide match to both a V gene segment and a J gene segment. A rearrangement counted as productive if the CDR3 had no stop codons and remained in frame with V and J, and every other rearrangement counted as non-productive. Following IMGT convention, CDR3 was defined as the stretch from the second conserved V-encoded cysteine up to the conserved J-encoded phenylalanine. The earlier analysis of more than 450 of the donors excluded sequences that lacked an unambiguous match to a single V gene segment. In an earlier analysis of several hundred of the donors, V segments were called functional above 56.7% productive rearrangements and were called segregating when the between-donor standard deviation exceeded 5%. A statistical classification framework was developed to diagnose cytomegalovirus status using the catalog of TCR beta chain sequences. In a later analysis, TCR nucleotide sequences were compared against IMGT/GENE-DB human TR gene sequences so that V and J genes could be assigned. In a later analysis, CDR3 sequences and most-parsimonious VDJ recombination scenarios were assigned using the TCRdist pipeline. In a later analysis, every TCR beta chain was defined by the combination of its CDR3 amino acid sequence and its V-gene family, and reads without a unique V-gene family were dropped. As a way to deal with suspected cross-contamination and a sequencing artifact, a later analysis dropped 640 or so nucleotide sequences that were highly shared and had low generation probability. In a later analysis, a clonal expansion index was calculated for each public chain from normalized within-repertoire ranks of inferred template counts. In a later analysis, generation probabilities were computed with a VDJ recombination model fitted to out-of-frame rearrangements, and the resulting probabilities were checked against IGoR. In a later analysis, TCR-TCR, TCR-HLA and TCR-CMV co-occurrence was scored with hypergeometric tests, and a repertoire-size bias correction was applied to TCR pairs. To estimate false discovery rates, a later analysis permuted the HLA or CMV assignments 20 times. A later analysis grouped co-occurring TCRs with DBSCAN, adding TCRdist sequence similarity when clustering within HLA-allele-positive subsets. For co-occurrence clustering, repertoires with fewer than 30,000 or more than 120,000 public chains were excluded, along with roughly five repertoires with anomalous nucleotide sharing. In TCRdb, the immuneACCESS table is reduced to in-frame sequences with V and J assigned. These tables do not hold every clone; where another copy was compared, an unresolved V gene accounts for under half, and the others remain unexplained. V and J calls plus clone size are reproduced from that table; the DNA served to infer D and trimming. Recorded for this sample are around 97,000 clones; 73% of them occurred a single time. The ten largest clonotypes hold roughly 3.5% of the sample.

In total, approximately 690 healthy bone marrow donors made up the cohort. At the time of sampling, every cohort member was nominally healthy, though immune exposures that went unrecorded were likely present. The donor tested CMV seronegative, placing the donor among the roughly 400 seronegative members of the cohort. Each donor provided a peripheral blood sample, and peripheral blood mononuclear cells were used for TCR beta sequencing. The Qiagen DNeasy Blood Extraction Kit was used to extract genomic DNA from the blood cell samples. The source of the sample is a study of cytomegalovirus exposure and HLA in healthy donors (dated by TCRdb to about 2017). For context, the study as a whole: In an earlier analysis of under 750 of the donors, approximately 260 Gb of sequence data and 117 million unique TCR beta sequences from some 170 million T cells were reported. A later genetic analysis took genome-wide SNP genotypes for about 55% of the 666 donors and used that subset as a discovery cohort. An early release covering about 600 HLA-typed donors comprised about 300 gigabases of sequencing data and about 90 million unique TCR sequences. A few DR-DQ haplotypes were treated as single units for association and clustering because of strong linkage in the cohort. The number of typed donors differed by locus: roughly 629-640 for A, B, C, DRB1 and DQB1; some 500 for DQA1; 606 for DPA1; and 450 to 480 for DPB1. Among the approximately 430 genotyped donors, 75% to 90% belonged to the genetic ancestry cluster associated with self-reported Caucasian donors. Every discovery cohort repertoire had been produced on one sequencing platform. HLA typing covered class I and class II loci at four-digit resolution. A separate validation cohort of over 95 different subjects was used in addition to the approximately 640-subject first cohort. The later analysis used no new phenotypic data to find candidate immune exposures, relying instead on TCR beta sequences and their occurrence across donors. Donor age, sex, ethnicity and CMV serostatus were collected together with the repertoire data. The study was designed to test whether signatures of past pathogen exposure could be identified by cataloging public T cell receptors. To predict cytomegalovirus infection status, the study brought together high-throughput TCR immunosequencing, statistical association of individual TCRs with disease status, and machine learning. Using immunosequencing, the study profiled T cell repertoires from fewer than 850 subjects and related those repertoires to cytomegalovirus serostatus. On average, around 230,000 unique TCR beta nucleotide sequences were sequenced per donor among 398 genotyped donors of the cohort, with roughly 18% of those sequences being non-productive. An earlier analysis of some 500 of the donors applied high-throughput TCR beta sequencing to assess whether each TCR beta V gene segment acted as functional or pseudogenic. A later analysis re-analyzed previously published TCR beta repertoires from 550 to 700 donors and added high-resolution HLA genotyping to study TCR occurrence patterns.

The germline V gene (reference sequence) gives CDR1 as LNHDA and CDR2 as SQIVND. V loses 4 bases of germline sequence and J loses 7 bases, and the interval between the two ends is 20 bases. The cysteine opens and the phenylalanine closes a CDR3 of 15 amino acids. CDR3 DNA only is kept here, 45 bases in frame from base 1. Here is what the overall study found, with its caveats: Broadly in line with IMGT annotations, most TCR beta V segments showed up in productive rearrangements about 87% or about 30% of the time in an earlier analysis of about 500 of the donors. A group of highly shared sequence variants was considered likely to be a technical artifact of the sequencing pipeline. Most TCR sequences were observed very rarely across donors, whereas some public TCRs were present in many individuals. Presence/absence analyses assumed roughly uniform sequencing depth across donors, an assumption that may not hold. Over 15 rarely observed V segments, including chromosome 9 orphons, were excluded from the earlier analysis of almost 600 of the donors because counts were too low. In a later analysis, HLA-associated TCR beta chains were found to be more clonally expanded and to have lower generation probabilities than equally common non-associated chains. A further reported finding was that TCR beta sequences accurately predicted the HLA-A and HLA-B alleles for most subjects in the first cohort. Correlated functional status among segregating V segments might reflect linkage disequilibrium, but an unknown experimental factor could not be ruled out. In a later analysis, most CMV-associated TCR beta chains were found to appear HLA-restricted, with HLA associations seemingly driven largely by CMV exposure. When HLA alleles, especially DR and DQ, strongly co-occurred, attributing TCR associations to individual alleles was difficult. In vitro tests confirmed that a few of the cytomegalovirus-associated TCR beta chains recognize cytomegalovirus antigens. According to a later genetic analysis, donors in an Asian-associated ancestry cluster had fewer N-insertions in productive TCRs than the approximately 670-donor mean. In a later analysis, the rate of TCR association differed among HLA loci, with DRB1 alleles having the most associated TCRs and HLA-C alleles having the fewest. This cohort had only TCR beta chains sequenced, and the lack of alpha or paired-chain data limited which features could be detected. In both the original and validation cohorts, the classifier was reported to diagnose cytomegalovirus status with high specificity and sensitivity. Because some donors lacked HLA typing at each locus, the association tests relied only on the typed subset. The authors suggested that the approach could potentially be generalized to other disease states and immunological phenotypes. An association between a missense DCLRE1C variant and V-gene and J-gene trimming of TCR beta chains was found in a later genetic analysis and replicated in an independent cohort. For the cohort, immune exposure information was limited to CMV serostatus. In the study, about 150 TCR beta chains were listed as associated with cytomegalovirus. Some IMGT-functional V segments, including TRBV6-2 and TRBV6-3, could not be distinguished by the 87-base-pair reads and were therefore excluded. Several of the top co-occurrence clusters appeared to be linked to parvovirus B19, influenza, CMV and Epstein-Barr virus, according to a later analysis. A later analysis associated 17,000 or so TCR beta sequences with specific HLA alleles at a false discovery rate of 0.05.

This TCR came from a man aged 35-49 years in good health and CMV-seronegative. Recombination linked TRBV19 to TRBJ2-7; the D segment cannot be called with confidence. The sample consisted of PBMCs. The CDR3 reads as follows: CASSNPDVTSREQYF. The DNA sequence is as follows: TGTGCCAGTAGTAACCCGGATGTTACCTCCAGGGAGCAGTACTTC. The CDR3 plus the reference TRBV19 and TRBJ2-7 genes for the other parts give the full variable domain: DGGITQSPKYLFRKEGQNVTLSCEQNLNHDAMYWYRQDPGQGLRLIYYSQIVNDFQKGDIAEGYSVSREKKESFPLTVTSAQKNPTAFYLCASSNPDVTSREQYFGPGTRLTVT.